This T cell receptor (beta chain) is drawn from a study of blood T cell repertoires in COVID-19. The CDR3 sequence is 16 residues long. V gave up 6 bases and J gave up 8 bases, with 25 bases separating them. CDR1 SGHTA and CDR2 FQGNSA come from the germline V gene. Authors' analysis steps: Amplified reference gene primers provided the basis for estimating nucleated cell counts. Repertoires were generated with immunoSEQ multiplex PCR, while TCRdb's copy carries only in-frame clones and drops some. V, J and clone size derive from that table, while D and trimming were established from the DNA sequence. The sample lists under 150,000 clones; about 87% were seen once. Study members were between roughly 18 and 100 years old and lived in some 26 US regions.

Input material: PBMCs or T cells enriched from blood (not recorded which). The chain combines TRBV7-2 with TRBJ1-2; D possibly corresponds to TRBD1 (5 bases). The source is a man aged 50 to 60 in a cohort exposed to, infected with or recovered from COVID-19 (not recorded which). CDR3 sequence reads: CASSLTLTVNTRGYTF. DNA for the CDR3: TGTGCCAGCAGTCTCACACTGACAGTCAACACTCGGGGCTACACCTTC.